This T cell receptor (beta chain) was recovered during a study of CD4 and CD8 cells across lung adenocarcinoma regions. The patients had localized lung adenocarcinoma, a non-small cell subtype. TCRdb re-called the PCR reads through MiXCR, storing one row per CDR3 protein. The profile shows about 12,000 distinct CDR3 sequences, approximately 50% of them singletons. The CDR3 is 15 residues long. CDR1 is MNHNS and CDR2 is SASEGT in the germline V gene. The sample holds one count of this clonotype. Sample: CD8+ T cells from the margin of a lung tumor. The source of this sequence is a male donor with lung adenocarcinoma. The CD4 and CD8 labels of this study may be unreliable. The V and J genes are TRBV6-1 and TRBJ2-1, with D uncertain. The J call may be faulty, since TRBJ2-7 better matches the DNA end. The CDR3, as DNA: TGTGCCAGGGGTCCCCCGGCTGTGCCCACGGATACGCAGTACTTC. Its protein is CARGPPAVPTDTQYF.